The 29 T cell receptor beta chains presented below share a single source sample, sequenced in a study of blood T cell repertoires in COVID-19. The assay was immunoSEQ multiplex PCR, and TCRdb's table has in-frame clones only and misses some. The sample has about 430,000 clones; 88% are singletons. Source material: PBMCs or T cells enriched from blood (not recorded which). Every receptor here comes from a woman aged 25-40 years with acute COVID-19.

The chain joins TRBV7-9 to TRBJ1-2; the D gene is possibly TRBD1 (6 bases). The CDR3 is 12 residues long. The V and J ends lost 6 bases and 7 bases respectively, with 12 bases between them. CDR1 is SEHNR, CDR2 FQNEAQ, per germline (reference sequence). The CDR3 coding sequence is TGTGCCAGCAGTACAGGGCCCCTTGGCTACACCTTC. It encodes CASSTGPLGYTF.

CDR3 coding DNA: TGTGCCAGCAGCCAAGGAGGGACTAGCGGGGACACCGGGGAGCTGTTTTTT. Translating gives CASSQGGTSGDTGELFF. The genes are TRBV4-2 and TRBJ2-2, with 13 bases matching TRBD2. The V gene end was trimmed by 1 base and the J gene end by 3 bases; junction bases not matched to a gene: 2. The CDR3 runs to 17 residues. In germline, CDR1 is LGHNA, CDR2 YNFKEQ.

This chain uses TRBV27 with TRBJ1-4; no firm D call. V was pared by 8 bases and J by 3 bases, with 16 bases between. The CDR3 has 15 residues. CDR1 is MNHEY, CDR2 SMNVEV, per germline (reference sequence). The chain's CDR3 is CASGMPFEANEKLFF. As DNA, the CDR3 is TGTGCCAGCGGCATGCCTTTCGAAGCTAATGAAAAACTGTTTTTT. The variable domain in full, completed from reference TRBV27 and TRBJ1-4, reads EAQVTQNPRYLITVTGKKLTVTCSQNMNHEYMSWYRQDPGLGLRQIYYSMNVEVTDKGDVPEGYKVSRKEKRNFPLILESPSPNQTSLYFCASGMPFEANEKLFFGSGTQLSVL.

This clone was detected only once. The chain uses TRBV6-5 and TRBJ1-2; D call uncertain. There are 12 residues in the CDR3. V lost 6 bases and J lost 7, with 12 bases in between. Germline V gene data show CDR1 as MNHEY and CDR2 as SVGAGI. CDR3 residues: CASRELLGGYTF. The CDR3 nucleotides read TGTGCCAGCAGGGAGCTTCTAGGTGGCTACACCTTC.

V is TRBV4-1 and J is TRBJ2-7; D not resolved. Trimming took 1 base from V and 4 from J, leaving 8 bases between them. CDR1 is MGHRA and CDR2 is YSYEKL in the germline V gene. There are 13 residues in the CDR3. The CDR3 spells CASSQVMRYEQYF. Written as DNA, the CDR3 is TGCGCCAGCAGCCAAGTGATGAGGTACGAGCAGTACTTC.

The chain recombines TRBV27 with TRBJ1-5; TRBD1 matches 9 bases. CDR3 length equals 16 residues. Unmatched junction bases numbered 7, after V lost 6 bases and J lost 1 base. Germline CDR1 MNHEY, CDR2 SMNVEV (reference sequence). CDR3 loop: CASRNRGRLSNQPQHF. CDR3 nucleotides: TGTGCCAGCAGGAACAGGGGGCGCCTGAGCAATCAGCCCCAGCATTTT.

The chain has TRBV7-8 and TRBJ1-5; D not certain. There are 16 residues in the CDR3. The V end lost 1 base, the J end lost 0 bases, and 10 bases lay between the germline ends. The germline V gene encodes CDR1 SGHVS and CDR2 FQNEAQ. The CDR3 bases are TGTGCCAGCAGCTTAGGGGGAGCTTATAGCAATCAGCCCCAGCATTTT. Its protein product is CASSLGGAYSNQPQHF.

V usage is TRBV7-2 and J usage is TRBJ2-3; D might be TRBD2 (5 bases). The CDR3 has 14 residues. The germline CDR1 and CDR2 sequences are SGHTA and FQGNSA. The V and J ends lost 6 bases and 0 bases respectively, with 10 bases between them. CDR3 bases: TGTGCCAGCAGAACAAGCGGTAGCACAGATACGCAGTATTTT. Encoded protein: CASRTSGSTDTQYF.

CDR3 residues: CAISSNSGGPDTDTQYF. As DNA, the CDR3 is TGTGCCATCAGCAGTAATAGCGGGGGGCCCGACACAGATACGCAGTATTTT. This chain connects TRBV10-3 to TRBJ2-3, with 10 nucleotides matching TRBD2. Germline assignment: CDR1 ENHRY and CDR2 SYGVKD. CDR3 size: 17 residues. V lost 6 bases, J lost 2 bases, and 11 bases stayed unmatched.

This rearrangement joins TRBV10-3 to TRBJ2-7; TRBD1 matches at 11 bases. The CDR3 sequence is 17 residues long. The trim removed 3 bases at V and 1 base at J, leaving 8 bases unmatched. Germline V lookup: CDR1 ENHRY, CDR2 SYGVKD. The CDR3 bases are TGTGCCATCAGTGATAACCCCGGGACAGGGGGGTCCTACGAGCAGTACTTC. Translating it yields CAISDNPGTGGSYEQYF.

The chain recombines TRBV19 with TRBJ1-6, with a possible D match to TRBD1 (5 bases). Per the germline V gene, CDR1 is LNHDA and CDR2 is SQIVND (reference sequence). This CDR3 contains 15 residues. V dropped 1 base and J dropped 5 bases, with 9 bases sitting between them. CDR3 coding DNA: TGTGCCAGTAGTATAGTAACAGGTCATAATTCACCCCTCCACTTT. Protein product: CASSIVTGHNSPLHF.

This chain's CDR3 is CASSLGLLDRDFYEQYF. CDR3 coding DNA: TGTGCCAGCAGCTTAGGACTTTTGGACAGGGACTTTTACGAGCAGTACTTC. This chain joins TRBV7-2 and TRBJ2-7, with TRBD1 identical over 8 bases. The CDR3 totals 17 residues. The germline gives CDR1 SGHTA, CDR2 FQGNSA. V gave up 1 base and J gave up 4 bases; unmatched junction bases: 12.

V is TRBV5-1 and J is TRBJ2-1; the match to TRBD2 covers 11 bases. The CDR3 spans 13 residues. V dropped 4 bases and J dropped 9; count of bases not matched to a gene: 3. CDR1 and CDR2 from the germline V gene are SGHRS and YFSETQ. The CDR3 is CASSSLAGGEQFF. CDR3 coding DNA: TGCGCCAGCAGCAGTCTAGCGGGAGGTGAGCAGTTCTTC.

CDR3 DNA: TGTGCCAGAAGCACAAGCGGGGAGCGAGGCTACGAGCAGTACTTC. Translating it yields CARSTSGERGYEQYF. V is TRBV5-3 and J is TRBJ2-7; 7 nucleotides line up with TRBD2. TRBV5-3 is designated an ORF whose function remains uncertain. Trimming took 4 bases from V and 3 from J; bases not matched to a gene: 10. The CDR3 runs to 15 residues.

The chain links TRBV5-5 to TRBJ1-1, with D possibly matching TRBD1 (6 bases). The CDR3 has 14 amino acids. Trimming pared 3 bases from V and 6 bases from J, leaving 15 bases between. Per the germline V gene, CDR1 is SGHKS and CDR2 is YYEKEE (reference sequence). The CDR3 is CASSWTAGLAEAFF. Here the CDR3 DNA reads TGTGCCAGCAGCTGGACAGCCGGACTCGCTGAAGCTTTCTTT.

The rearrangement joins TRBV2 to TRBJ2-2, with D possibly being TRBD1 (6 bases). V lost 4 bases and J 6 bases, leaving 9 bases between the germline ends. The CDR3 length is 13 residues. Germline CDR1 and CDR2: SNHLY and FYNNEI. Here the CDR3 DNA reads TGTGCCAGCAGTGTGGGGGCGGCCGGGGAGCTGTTTTTT. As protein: CASSVGAAGELFF. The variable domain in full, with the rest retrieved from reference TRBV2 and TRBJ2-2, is EPEVTQTPSHQVTQMGQEVILRCVPISNHLYFYWYRQILGQKVEFLVSFYNNEISEKSEIFDDQFSVERPDGSNFTLKIRSTKLEDSAMYFCASSVGAAGELFFGEGSRLTVL.

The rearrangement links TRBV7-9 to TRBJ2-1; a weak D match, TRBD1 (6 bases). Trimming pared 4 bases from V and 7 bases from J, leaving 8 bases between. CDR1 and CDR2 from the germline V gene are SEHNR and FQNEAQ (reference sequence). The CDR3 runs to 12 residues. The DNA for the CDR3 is TGTGCCAGCAGCTCAGGGGAGAATGAGCAGTTCTTC. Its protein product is CASSSGENEQFF.

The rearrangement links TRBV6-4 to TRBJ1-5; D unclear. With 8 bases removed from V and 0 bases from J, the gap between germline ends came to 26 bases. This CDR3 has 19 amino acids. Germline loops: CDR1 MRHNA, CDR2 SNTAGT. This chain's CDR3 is CASEGREAGWEYSNQPQHF. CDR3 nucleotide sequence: TGTGCCAGCGAAGGCCGGGAGGCGGGTTGGGAATATAGCAATCAGCCCCAGCATTTT.

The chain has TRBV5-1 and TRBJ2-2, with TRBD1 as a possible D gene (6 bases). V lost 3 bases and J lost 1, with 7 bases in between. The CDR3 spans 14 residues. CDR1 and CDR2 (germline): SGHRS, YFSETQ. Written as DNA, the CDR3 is TGCGCCAGCAGCTCGGGACAGAACACCGGGGAGCTGTTTTTT. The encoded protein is CASSSGQNTGELFF.

Here the CDR3 reads CASSQFLASYRGGRGDTQYF. CDR3 DNA sequence: TGCGCCAGCAGCCAATTTTTGGCGAGTTACCGGGGGGGCCGTGGAGATACGCAGTATTTT. The chain is built from TRBV4-3 and TRBJ2-3, with 8 bases aligning to TRBD2. V lost 2 bases to trimming and J lost 5 bases; unmatched junction nucleotides: 21. Germline V gene lookup returns CDR1 LGHNA and CDR2 YSLEER. The CDR3 is 20 residues long.

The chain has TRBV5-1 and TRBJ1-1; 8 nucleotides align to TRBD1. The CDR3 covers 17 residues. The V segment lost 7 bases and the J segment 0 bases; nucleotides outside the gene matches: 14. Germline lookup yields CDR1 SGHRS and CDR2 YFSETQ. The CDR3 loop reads CASQTGTGGFMNTEAFF. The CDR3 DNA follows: TGCGCCAGCCAAACCGGGACAGGCGGTTTTATGAACACTGAAGCTTTCTTT.

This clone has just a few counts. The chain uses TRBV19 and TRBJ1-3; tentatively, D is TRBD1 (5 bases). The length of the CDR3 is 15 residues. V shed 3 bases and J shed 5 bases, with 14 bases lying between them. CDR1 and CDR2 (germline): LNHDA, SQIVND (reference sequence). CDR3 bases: TGTGCCAGTAGTATGGAGACAGCGAGTCGAAACACCATATATTTT. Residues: CASSMETASRNTIYF.

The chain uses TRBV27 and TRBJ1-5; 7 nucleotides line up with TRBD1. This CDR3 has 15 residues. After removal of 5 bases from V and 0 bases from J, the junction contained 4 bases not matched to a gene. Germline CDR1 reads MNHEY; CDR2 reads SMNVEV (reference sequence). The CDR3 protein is CASSPWDSSNQPQHF. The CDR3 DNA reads TGTGCCAGCAGTCCATGGGACAGTAGCAATCAGCCCCAGCATTTT.

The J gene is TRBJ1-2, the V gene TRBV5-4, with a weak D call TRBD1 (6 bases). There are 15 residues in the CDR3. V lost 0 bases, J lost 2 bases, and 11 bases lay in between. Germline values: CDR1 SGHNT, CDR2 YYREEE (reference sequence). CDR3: CASSLVPGVNYGYTF. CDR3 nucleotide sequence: TGTGCCAGCAGCTTGGTTCCAGGGGTAAACTATGGCTACACCTTC. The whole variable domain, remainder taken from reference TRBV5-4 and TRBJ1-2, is ETGVTQSPTHLIKTRGQQVTLRCSSQSGHNTVSWYQQALGQGPQFIFQYYREEENGRGNFPPRFSGLQFPNYSSELNVNALELDDSALYLCASSLVPGVNYGYTFGSGTRLTVV.

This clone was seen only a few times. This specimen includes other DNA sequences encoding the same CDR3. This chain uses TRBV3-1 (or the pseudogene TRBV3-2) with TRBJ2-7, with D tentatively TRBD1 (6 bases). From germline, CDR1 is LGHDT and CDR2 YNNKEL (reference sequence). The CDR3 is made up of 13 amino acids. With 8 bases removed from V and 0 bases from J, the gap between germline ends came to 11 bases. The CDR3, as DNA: TGTGCCAGCTCGACAGGTGGCTCCTACGAGCAGTACTTC. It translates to CASSTGGSYEQYF.

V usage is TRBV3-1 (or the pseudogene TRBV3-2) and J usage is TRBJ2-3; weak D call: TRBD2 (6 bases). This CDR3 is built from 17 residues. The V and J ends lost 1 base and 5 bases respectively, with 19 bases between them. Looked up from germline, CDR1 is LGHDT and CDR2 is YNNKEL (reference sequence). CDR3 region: CASSQGLRGVRQDTQYF. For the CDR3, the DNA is TGTGCCAGCAGCCAAGGGTTGCGGGGCGTACGCCAAGATACGCAGTATTTT.

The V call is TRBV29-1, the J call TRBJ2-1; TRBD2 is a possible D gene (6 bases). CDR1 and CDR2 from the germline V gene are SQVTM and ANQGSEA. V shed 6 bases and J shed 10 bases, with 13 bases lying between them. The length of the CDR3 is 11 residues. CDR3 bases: TGCAGCGTAGCACGGAGCGGGGAGCAGTTCTTC. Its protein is CSVARSGEQFF.

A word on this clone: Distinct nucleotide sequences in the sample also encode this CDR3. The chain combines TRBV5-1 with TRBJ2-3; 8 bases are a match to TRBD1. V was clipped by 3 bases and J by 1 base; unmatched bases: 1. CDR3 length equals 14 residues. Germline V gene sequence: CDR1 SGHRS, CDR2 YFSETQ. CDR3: CASSSTGGTDTQYF. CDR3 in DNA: TGCGCCAGCAGCTCGACAGGGGGCACAGATACGCAGTATTTT.

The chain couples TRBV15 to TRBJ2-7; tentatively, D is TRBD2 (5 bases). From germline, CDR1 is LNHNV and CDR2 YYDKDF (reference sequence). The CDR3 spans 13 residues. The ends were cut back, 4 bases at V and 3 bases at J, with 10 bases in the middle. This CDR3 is CATSTATSYEQYF. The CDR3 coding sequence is TGTGCCACCAGCACCGCAACTAGCTACGAGCAGTACTTC.